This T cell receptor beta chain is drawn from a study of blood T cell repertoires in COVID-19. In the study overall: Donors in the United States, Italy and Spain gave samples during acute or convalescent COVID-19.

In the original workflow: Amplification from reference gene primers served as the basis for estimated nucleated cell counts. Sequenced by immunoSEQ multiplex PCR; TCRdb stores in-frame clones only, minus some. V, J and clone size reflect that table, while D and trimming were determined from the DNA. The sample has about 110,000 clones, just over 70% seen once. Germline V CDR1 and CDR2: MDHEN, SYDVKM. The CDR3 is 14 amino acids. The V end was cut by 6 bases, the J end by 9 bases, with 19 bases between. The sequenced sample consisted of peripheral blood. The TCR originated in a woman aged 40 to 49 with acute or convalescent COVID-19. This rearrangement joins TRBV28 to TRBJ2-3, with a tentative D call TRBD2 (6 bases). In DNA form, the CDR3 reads TGTGCCAGCAGCTGGGGGACTCCAAAGGGGACGCAGTATTTT. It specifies CASSWGTPKGTQYF. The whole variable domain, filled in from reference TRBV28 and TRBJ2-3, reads DVKVTQSSRYLVKRTGEKVFLECVQDMDHENMFWYRQDPGLGLRLIYFSYDVKMKEKGDIPEGYSVSREKKERFSLILESASTNQTSMYLCASSWGTPKGTQYFGPGTRLTVL.